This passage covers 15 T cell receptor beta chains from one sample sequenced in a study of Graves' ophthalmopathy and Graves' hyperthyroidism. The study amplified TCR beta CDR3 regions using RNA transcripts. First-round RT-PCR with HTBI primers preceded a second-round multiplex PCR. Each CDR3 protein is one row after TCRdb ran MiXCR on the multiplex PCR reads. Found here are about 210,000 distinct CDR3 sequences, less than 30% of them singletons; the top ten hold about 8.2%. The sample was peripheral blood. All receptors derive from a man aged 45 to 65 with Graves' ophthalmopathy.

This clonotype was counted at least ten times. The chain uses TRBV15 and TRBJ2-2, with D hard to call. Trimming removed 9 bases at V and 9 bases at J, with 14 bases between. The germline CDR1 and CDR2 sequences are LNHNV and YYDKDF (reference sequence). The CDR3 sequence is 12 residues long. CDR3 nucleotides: TGTGCCACTCTTAACCCATCCAGGGAGCTGTTTTTT. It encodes CATLNPSRELFF.

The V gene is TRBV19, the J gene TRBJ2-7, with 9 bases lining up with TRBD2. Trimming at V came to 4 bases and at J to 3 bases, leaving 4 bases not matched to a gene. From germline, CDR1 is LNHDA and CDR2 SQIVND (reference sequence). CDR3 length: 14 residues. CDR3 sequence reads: CASSTGTSFYEQYF. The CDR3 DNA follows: TGTGCCAGTAGTACTGGGACTAGCTTCTACGAGCAGTACTTC.

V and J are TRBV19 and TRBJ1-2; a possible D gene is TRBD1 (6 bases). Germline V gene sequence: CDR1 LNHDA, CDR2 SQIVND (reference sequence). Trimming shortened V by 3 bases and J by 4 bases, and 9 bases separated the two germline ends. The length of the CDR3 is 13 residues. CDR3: CASSIGQIYGYTF. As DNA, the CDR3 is TGTGCCAGTAGTATCGGACAGATCTATGGCTACACCTTC.

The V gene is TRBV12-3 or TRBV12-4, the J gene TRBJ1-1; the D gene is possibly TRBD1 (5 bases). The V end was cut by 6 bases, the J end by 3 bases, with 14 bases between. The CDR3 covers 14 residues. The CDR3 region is CASRGWDGDTEAFF. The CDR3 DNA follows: TGTGCCAGCAGGGGCTGGGACGGGGACACTGAAGCTTTCTTT.

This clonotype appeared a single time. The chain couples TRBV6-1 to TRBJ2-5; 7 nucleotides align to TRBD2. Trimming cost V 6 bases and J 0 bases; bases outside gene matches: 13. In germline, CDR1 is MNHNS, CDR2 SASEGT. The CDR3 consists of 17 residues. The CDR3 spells CASRAGRGTRHQETQYF. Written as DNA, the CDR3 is TGTGCCAGCAGAGCGGGGCGGGGGACCAGGCACCAAGAGACCCAGTACTTC.

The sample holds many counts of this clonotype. The CDR3 sequence: CASTRTSGAYEQYF. The CDR3 region has the DNA TGTGCCAGCACCCGGACTAGCGGAGCATACGAGCAGTACTTC. The gene calls are TRBV7-2 and TRBJ2-7; 10 nucleotides line up with TRBD2. Germline values: CDR1 SGHTA, CDR2 FQGNSA. The CDR3 runs 14 residues. V trimming: 7 bases; J trimming: 4 bases; junction bases outside the gene matches: 7.

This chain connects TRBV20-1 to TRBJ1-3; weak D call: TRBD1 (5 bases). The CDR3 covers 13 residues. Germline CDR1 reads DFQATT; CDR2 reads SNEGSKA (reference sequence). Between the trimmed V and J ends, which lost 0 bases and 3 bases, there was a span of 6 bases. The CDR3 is CSAREGGGNTIYF. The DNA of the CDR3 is TGCAGTGCTAGAGAGGGGGGTGGAAACACCATATATTTT.

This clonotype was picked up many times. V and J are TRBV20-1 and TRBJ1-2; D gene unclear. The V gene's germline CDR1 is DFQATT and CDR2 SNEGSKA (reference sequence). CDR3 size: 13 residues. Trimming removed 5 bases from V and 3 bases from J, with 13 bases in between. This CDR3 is CSAPLQAHYGYTF. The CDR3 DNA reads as TGCAGTGCTCCCCTCCAGGCCCACTATGGCTACACCTTC.

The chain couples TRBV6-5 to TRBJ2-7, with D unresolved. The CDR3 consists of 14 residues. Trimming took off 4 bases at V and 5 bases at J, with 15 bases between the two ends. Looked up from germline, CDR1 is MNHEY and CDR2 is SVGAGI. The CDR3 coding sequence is TGTGCCAGCAGTTCCCCCTCCCATCGTGACGAGCAGTACTTC. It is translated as CASSSPSHRDEQYF.

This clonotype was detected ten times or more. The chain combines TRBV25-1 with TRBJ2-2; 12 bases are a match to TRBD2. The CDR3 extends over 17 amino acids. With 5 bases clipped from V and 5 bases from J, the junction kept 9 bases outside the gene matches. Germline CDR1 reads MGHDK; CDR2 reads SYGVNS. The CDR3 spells CASSPSRGTSGTGELFF. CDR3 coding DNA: TGTGCCAGCAGTCCATCCCGTGGGACTAGCGGGACCGGGGAGCTGTTTTTT. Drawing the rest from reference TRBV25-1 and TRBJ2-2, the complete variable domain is EADIYQTPRYLVIGTGKKITLECSQTMGHDKMYWYQQDPGMELHLIHYSYGVNSTEKGDLSSESTVSRIRTEHFPLTLESARPSHTSQYLCASSPSRGTSGTGELFFGEGSRLTVL.

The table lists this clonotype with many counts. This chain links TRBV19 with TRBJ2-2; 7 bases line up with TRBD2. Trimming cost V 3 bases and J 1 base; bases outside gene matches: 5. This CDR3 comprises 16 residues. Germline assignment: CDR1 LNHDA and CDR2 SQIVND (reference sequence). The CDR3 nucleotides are TGTGCCAGTAGTATCGGTCTAGCGGAGAACACCGGGGAGCTGTTTTTT. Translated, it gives CASSIGLAENTGELFF.

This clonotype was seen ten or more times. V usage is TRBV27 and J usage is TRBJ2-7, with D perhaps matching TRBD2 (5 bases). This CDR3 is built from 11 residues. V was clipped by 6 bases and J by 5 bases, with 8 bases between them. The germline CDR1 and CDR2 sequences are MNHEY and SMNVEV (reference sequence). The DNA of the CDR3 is TGTGCCAGCAGGTACGGGAACGAGCAGTACTTC. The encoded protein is CASRYGNEQYF.

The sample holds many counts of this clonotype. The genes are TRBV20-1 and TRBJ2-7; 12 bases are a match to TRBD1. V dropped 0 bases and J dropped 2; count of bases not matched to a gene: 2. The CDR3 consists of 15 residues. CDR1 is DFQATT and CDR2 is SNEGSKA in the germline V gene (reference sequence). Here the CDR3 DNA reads TGCAGTGCTAGAGATGGGACAGGGGGCGCCTACGAGCAGTACTTC. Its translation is CSARDGTGGAYEQYF.

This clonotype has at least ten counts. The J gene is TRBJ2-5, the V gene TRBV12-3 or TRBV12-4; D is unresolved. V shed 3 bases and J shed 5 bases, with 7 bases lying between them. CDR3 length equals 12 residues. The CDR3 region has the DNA TGTGCCAGCAGTTTTCTTTCGGAGACCCAGTACTTC. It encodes CASSFLSETQYF.

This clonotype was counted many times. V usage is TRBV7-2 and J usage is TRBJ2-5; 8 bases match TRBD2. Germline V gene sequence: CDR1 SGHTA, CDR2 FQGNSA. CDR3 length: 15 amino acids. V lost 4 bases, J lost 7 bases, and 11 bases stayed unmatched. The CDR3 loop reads CASSSQPGGGVTQYF. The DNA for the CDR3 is TGTGCCAGCAGCTCCCAACCGGGGGGGGGGGTGACCCAGTACTTC.